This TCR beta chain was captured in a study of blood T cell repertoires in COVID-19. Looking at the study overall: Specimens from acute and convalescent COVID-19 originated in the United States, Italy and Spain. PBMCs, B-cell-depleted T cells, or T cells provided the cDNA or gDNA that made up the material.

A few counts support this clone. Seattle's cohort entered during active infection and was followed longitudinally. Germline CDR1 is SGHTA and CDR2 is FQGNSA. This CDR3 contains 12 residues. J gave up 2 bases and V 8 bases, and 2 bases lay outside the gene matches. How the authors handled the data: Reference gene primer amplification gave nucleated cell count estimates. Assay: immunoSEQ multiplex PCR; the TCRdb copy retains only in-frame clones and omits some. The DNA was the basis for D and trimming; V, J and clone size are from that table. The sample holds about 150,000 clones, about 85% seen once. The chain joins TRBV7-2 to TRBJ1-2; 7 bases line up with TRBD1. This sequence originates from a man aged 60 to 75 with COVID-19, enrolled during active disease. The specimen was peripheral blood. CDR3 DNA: TGTGCCAGCCAACAGGGGAACTATGGCTACACCTTC. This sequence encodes CASQQGNYGYTF.